This TCR beta chain derives from a study of regulatory T cells in long-lasting Graves disease. Study as a whole: The antithyroid drugs taken by newly diagnosed Graves' patients had been used for under 3 months.

Arm-PCR of CDR3 regions and iRepertoire HTBI primers were the basis on which TCR beta libraries were built. A single record per CDR3 protein comes from TCRdb applying MiXCR to the multiplex PCR reads. The sample carries hundreds of thousands of distinct CDR3 sequences, 16% recorded once. Described time point: newly diagnosed GD, antithyroid drugs for less than 3 months. With RNA extracted from PBMCs as input, the TCR library was made. An endocrinology unit in Xi'an, China, supplied the patients. Note on this clonotype: A much larger clone differs from this one at a single base, so this may be a read error.

CDR3 length: 14 residues. CDR1 is SGHRS and CDR2 is YFSETQ in the germline V gene. The same sample was also used in a study of T cells in Graves' hyperthyroidism and ophthalmopathy. That source reports: Blood shared most expanded thyroid clonotypes above 0.001. Using 13 V-J features, a model discriminated ophthalmopathy from stable hyperthyroidism.

The sample in question was peripheral blood mononuclear cells (PBMCs), obtained at new diagnosis, from a patient treated with antithyroid drugs. This receptor was taken from a man in his forties or fifties with Graves disease. The chain couples TRBV5-1 to TRBJ2-5; no clear D. The DNA of the CDR3 is TGCGCCGGCAGCTTGGCGACTGGTCTCGAGACCCAGTACTTC. Residues: CAGSLATGLETQYF.